The sequence of this T cell receptor (beta chain) was determined in a study of T cell repertoires in cytomegalovirus infection. Study-wide results and limits: In two of eight donors, the top clonotype was HLA-C-restricted CMV-specific.

This CDR3 has 15 amino acids. The V gene's germline CDR1 is MNHNY and CDR2 SVGAGI (reference sequence). V was pared by 7 bases and J by 0 bases, with 13 bases between. TCRdb processed the reads anew with MiXCR; each CDR3 protein has one entry. This table has roughly 720,000 distinct CDR3 sequences, approximately 34% appearing once. This clonotype was counted only a few times. The antigen remains undetermined. The sequence came from a human donor in good health (CMV status not recorded). Some clones in this sample may be carry-over from other donors' samples. The gene calls are TRBV6-6 and TRBJ2-1; perhaps TRBD1 as D (5 bases). Sequencing used PBMCs. The CDR3 protein is CASTKDTSSYNEQFF. As DNA, the CDR3 is TGTGCCAGCACTAAGGACACCAGCTCCTACAATGAGCAGTTCTTC.